Here is one T cell receptor beta chain with its context. This sample was taken from a study of blood T cell repertoires in COVID-19. Study information: Nucleic acid was either cDNA or gDNA, and it came from T cells, B-cell-depleted T cells, or PBMCs.

With 3 bases clipped from V and 7 bases from J, the junction kept 4 bases outside the gene matches. CDR1 and CDR2 (germline): SGHRS, YFSETQ. The CDR3 covers 14 residues. Sequenced by immunoSEQ multiplex PCR; TCRdb stores in-frame clones only, minus some. The sample comprises about 440,000 clones, more than 70% of which are singletons, and over 9.5% rests with the top ten. The chain combines TRBV5-1 with TRBJ1-6; 7 positions agree with TRBD1. This TCR was recovered from a woman between 50 and 59 years old with COVID-19, enrolled during active disease. Sequencing used peripheral blood. CDR3 loop: CASSSTGDNSPLHF. CDR3 in DNA: TGCGCCAGCAGCTCTACAGGGGACAATTCACCCCTCCACTTT.